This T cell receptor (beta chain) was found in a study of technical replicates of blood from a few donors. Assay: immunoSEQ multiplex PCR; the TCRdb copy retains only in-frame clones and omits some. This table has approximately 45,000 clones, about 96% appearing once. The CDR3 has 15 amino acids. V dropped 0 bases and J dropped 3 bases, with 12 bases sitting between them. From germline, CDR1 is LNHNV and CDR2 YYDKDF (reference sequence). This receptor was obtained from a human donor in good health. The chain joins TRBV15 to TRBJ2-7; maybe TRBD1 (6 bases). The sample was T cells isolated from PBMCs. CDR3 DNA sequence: TGTGCCACCAGCAGAGATCGGCTGACAGGCTACGAGCAGTACTTC. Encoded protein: CATSRDRLTGYEQYF.